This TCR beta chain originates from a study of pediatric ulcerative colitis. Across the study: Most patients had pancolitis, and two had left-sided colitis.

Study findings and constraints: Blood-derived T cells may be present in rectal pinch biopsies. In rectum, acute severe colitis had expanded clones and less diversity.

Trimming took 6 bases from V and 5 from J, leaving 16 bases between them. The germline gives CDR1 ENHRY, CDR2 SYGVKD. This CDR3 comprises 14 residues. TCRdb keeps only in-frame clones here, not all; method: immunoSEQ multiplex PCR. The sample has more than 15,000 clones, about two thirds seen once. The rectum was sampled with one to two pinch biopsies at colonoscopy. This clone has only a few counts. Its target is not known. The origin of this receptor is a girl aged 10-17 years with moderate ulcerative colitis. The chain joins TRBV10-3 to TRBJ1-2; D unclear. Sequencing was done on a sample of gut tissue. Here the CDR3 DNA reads TGTGCCATCAGCCCGGGAGGCCTTAGGTATGGCTACACCTTC. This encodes CAISPGGLRYGYTF.